Listed here are 28 T cell receptor beta chains from one sample, sequenced in a study of cytomegalovirus exposure and HLA in healthy donors (TCRdb year 2017). Receptor libraries were prepared by the immunoSEQ multiplex PCR assay. For the multiplex PCR, a mixture combining 60 forward primers for TCR Vbeta segments and 13 reverse primers for TCR Jbeta segments was used. TCRdb provides this immuneACCESS table in a form limited to in-frame rearrangements. Some clones are lacking; in checked studies, under half of them reflect an unresolved V gene, and why the rest are absent is not known. Across this sample there are some 110,000 clones, with around 79% seen only once. Under 6.5% of the sample goes to the ten largest clones. Input material: PBMCs. Receptors were obtained from a man aged 55 to 70 in good health and CMV-seropositive.

The genes are TRBV19 and TRBJ2-7, with a tentative D call TRBD2 (7 bases). V shed 3 bases and J shed 3 bases, with 12 bases lying between them. This CDR3 spans 14 amino acids. Germline values: CDR1 LNHDA, CDR2 SQIVND (reference sequence). The CDR3 here is CASSIRGALYEQYF. In DNA, the CDR3 is TGTGCCAGTAGTATTCGGGGGGCTCTCTACGAGCAGTACTTC.

The table lists this clone with a few counts. In DNA form, the CDR3 reads TGTGCCACCCGCCCCGGGACAGCAGTAGGACACACGGCAGATACGCAGTATTTT. The encoded protein is CATRPGTAVGHTADTQYF. V gene TRBV28 combines with J gene TRBJ2-3; 7 nucleotides line up with TRBD1. This CDR3 is 18 amino acids long. Germline trimming cut 10 bases from V and 4 bases from J; bases unmatched to any gene: 23. The germline V gene has CDR1 MDHEN and CDR2 SYDVKM.

V is TRBV30 and J is TRBJ1-4, with a tentative D call TRBD1 (5 bases). Germline lookup yields CDR1 GTSNPN and CDR2 SVGIG (reference sequence). The ends were cut back, 2 bases at V and 16 bases at J, with 20 bases in the middle. CDR3 size: 13 residues. As DNA, the CDR3 is TGTGCCTGGAGTCCTACCGGGAGTAGGGGAACGTTTTTT. This sequence encodes CAWSPTGSRGTFF.

This rearrangement joins TRBV10-3 to TRBJ2-1, with 7 bases lining up with TRBD2. Germline V gives CDR1 ENHRY, CDR2 SYGVKD. The CDR3 is made up of 13 amino acids. The V and J ends lost 7 bases and 7 bases, in that order; junction bases with no gene match: 7. DNA for the CDR3: TGTGCCATCAAGGGACTACCGAATAATGAGCAGTTCTTC. Its protein is CAIKGLPNNEQFF.

V is TRBV4-1 and J is TRBJ1-4; D call uncertain. The germline V gene encodes CDR1 MGHRA and CDR2 YSYEKL. This CDR3 has 13 amino acids. The V end lost 0 bases, the J end lost 8 bases, and 7 bases lay between the germline ends. The CDR3 here is CASSQELREKLFF. The CDR3 DNA is TGCGCCAGCAGCCAAGAGTTGAGGGAAAAACTGTTTTTT.

V gene TRBV18 combines with J gene TRBJ2-1, with TRBD1 matching 7 bases. Germline CDR1 is KGHSH and CDR2 is LQKENI. The CDR3 runs to 14 residues. J gave up 7 bases and V 4 bases, and 7 bases lay outside the gene matches. CDR3 sequence: CASSLNRGDNEQFF. The DNA of the CDR3 is TGTGCCAGCTCACTTAACAGGGGTGATAATGAGCAGTTCTTC. Filled out from reference TRBV18 and TRBJ2-1, the complete variable domain reads NAGVMQNPRHLVRRRGQEARLRCSPMKGHSHVYWYRQLPEEGLKFMVYLQKENIIDESGMPKERFSAEFPKEGPSILRIQQVVRGDSAAYFCASSLNRGDNEQFFGPGTRLTVL.

The J gene is TRBJ2-1, the V gene TRBV5-6, with 7 bases fitting TRBD1. With 0 bases clipped from V and 4 bases from J, the junction kept 10 bases outside the gene matches. From germline, CDR1 is SGHDT and CDR2 YYEEEE. The CDR3 covers 17 residues. CDR3 amino acids: CASSLGWRGRGYNEQFF. DNA of the CDR3: TGTGCCAGCAGCTTGGGGTGGCGAGGCAGGGGGTACAATGAGCAGTTCTTC.

The chain links TRBV6-1 to TRBJ2-7, with TRBD2 matching 11 bases. CDR3 length: 16 residues. CDR1 is MNHNS and CDR2 is SASEGT in the germline V gene. With 0 bases clipped from V and 8 bases from J, the junction kept 9 bases outside the gene matches. CDR3 region: CASSEATSGAAGKQYF. In DNA form, the CDR3 reads TGTGCCAGCAGTGAAGCGACTAGCGGGGCCGCCGGCAAGCAGTACTTC.

The chain uses TRBV20-1 and TRBJ1-1; D ambiguous. The CDR3 sequence is 11 residues long. With 6 bases removed from V and 1 base from J, the gap between germline ends came to 6 bases. CDR1 is DFQATT, CDR2 SNEGSKA, per germline (reference sequence). The DNA of the CDR3 is TGCAGTGCACCGAGGAACACTGAAGCTTTCTTT. Amino acids: CSAPRNTEAFF.

V gene TRBV6-5 combines with J gene TRBJ2-7; 7 bases map to TRBD1. The J segment lost 7 bases and the V segment lost 2 bases, leaving 8 bases of the junction unmatched. The V gene's germline CDR1 is MNHEY and CDR2 SVGAGI. The CDR3 runs to 14 residues. As DNA, the CDR3 is TGTGCCAGCAGTTACATGACAGGGACGCGGGAGCAGTACTTC. Amino acids: CASSYMTGTREQYF.

J is TRBJ1-3 and V is TRBV9; the match to TRBD1 covers 11 bases. The V and J ends lost 5 bases and 2 bases, in that order; junction bases with no gene match: 9. The CDR3 runs 17 residues. From germline, CDR1 is SGDLS and CDR2 YYNGEE. CDR3 sequence: CASRGTGGRGAGNTIYF. The DNA for the CDR3 is TGTGCCAGCAGGGGGACAGGGGGGCGAGGAGCTGGAAACACCATATATTTT.

The chain uses TRBV7-3 and TRBJ2-1, with D unclear. The germline gives CDR1 SGHTA, CDR2 FQGTGA. The CDR3 has 14 amino acids. Trimming pared 2 bases from V and 3 bases from J, leaving 8 bases between. CDR3 in amino acids: CASSLSRDYNEQFF. CDR3 in DNA: TGTGCCAGCAGCTTATCTCGAGACTACAATGAGCAGTTCTTC. The full variable domain, completed using reference TRBV7-3 and TRBJ2-1, is GAGVSQTPSNKVTEKGKYVELRCDPISGHTALYWYRQSLGQGPEFLIYFQGTGAADDSGLPNDRFFAVRPEGSVSTLKIQRTERGDSAVYLCASSLSRDYNEQFFGPGTRLTVL.

The chain couples TRBV18 to TRBJ1-1; 9 bases align to TRBD1. The CDR3 loop spans 16 amino acids. CDR1 is KGHSH and CDR2 is LQKENI in the germline V gene. J was trimmed by 0 bases and V by 4 bases; bases with no gene match: 6. The CDR3 loop reads CASSLYRGPMNTEAFF. In nucleotides, the CDR3 is TGTGCCAGCTCACTTTACAGGGGGCCTATGAACACTGAAGCTTTCTTT.

The chain uses TRBV11-2 and TRBJ1-4; D remains unclear. Germline CDR1 reads SGHAT; CDR2 reads FQNNGV. V lost 4 bases and J lost 8, with 11 bases in between. This CDR3 spans 13 amino acids. CDR3 sequence (DNA): TGTGCCAGCAGCTGGGCAGGCCGAGAAAAACTGTTTTTT. It encodes CASSWAGREKLFF.

This clone was counted only a few times. This chain uses TRBV4-1 with TRBJ1-3; maybe TRBD1 (6 bases). This CDR3 has 19 residues. V lost 0 bases and J 0 bases, leaving 18 bases between the germline ends. CDR1 and CDR2 from the germline V gene are MGHRA and YSYEKL. CDR3 bases: TGCGCCAGCAGCCAAGATCGTATCAGGGGCTCCATCTCTGGAAACACCATATATTTT. Amino acids: CASSQDRIRGSISGNTIYF.

The CDR3 nucleotides read TGTGCCAGCAGTTTATCTCTATGGACAGGGGAAAGCACAGATACGCAGTATTTT. Translating gives CASSLSLWTGESTDTQYF. This chain uses TRBV27 with TRBJ2-3, with 9 bases matching TRBD1. V shed 0 bases, J shed 0 bases, and the junction held 7 bases outside the gene matches. The CDR3 sequence is 18 residues long. CDR1 is MNHEY, CDR2 SMNVEV, per germline (reference sequence).

The CDR3 DNA reads as TGCGCCAGCACAACGGCGGGGGATAGCTCCTACAATGAGCAGTTCTTC. Protein product: CASTTAGDSSYNEQFF. V gene TRBV5-1 combines with J gene TRBJ2-1, with 7 bases fitting TRBD2. V lost 6 bases, J lost 0 bases, and 9 bases stayed unmatched. Germline loops: CDR1 SGHRS, CDR2 YFSETQ. The CDR3 extends over 16 amino acids.

This chain uses TRBV6-1 with TRBJ2-1; 8 bases align to TRBD2. Trimming removed 4 bases from V and 4 bases from J; junction bases left unmatched: 3. CDR3 length: 14 amino acids. Germline loops: CDR1 MNHNS, CDR2 SASEGT. CDR3 bases: TGTGCCAGCAGTGCCGTAGCGGGGTACAATGAGCAGTTCTTC. Its translation is CASSAVAGYNEQFF.

This rearrangement joins TRBV9 to TRBJ2-7, with D hard to call. Germline assignment: CDR1 SGDLS and CDR2 YYNGEE. The CDR3 consists of 14 residues. V was pared by 0 bases and J by 0 bases, with 7 bases between. The CDR3 sequence: CASSVASSSYEQYF. CDR3 sequence (DNA): TGTGCCAGCAGCGTAGCCTCGAGCTCCTACGAGCAGTACTTC. Full variable domain (rest looked up from reference TRBV9 and TRBJ2-7): DSGVTQTPKHLITATGQRVTLRCSPRSGDLSVYWYQQSLDQGLQFLIQYYNGEERAKGNILERFSAQQFPDLHSELNLSSLELGDSALYFCASSVASSSYEQYFGPGTRLTVT.

J is TRBJ2-3 and V is TRBV9; 13 bases agree with TRBD2. This CDR3 has 18 amino acids. Per germline, CDR1 SGDLS and CDR2 YYNGEE. V lost 3 bases, J lost 5 bases, and 12 bases stayed unmatched. The CDR3: CASSAGGGGLAGEDTQYF. Written as DNA, the CDR3 is TGTGCCAGCAGCGCCGGGGGGGGTGGACTAGCGGGGGAAGATACGCAGTATTTT.

The CDR3 DNA follows: TGTGCCAGTAGCTCCCGAGCGGGGGGGTTACAAGAGACCCAGTACTTC. Translating it yields CASSSRAGGLQETQYF. The chain combines TRBV19 with TRBJ2-5; 10 bases align to TRBD2. Germline loops: CDR1 LNHDA, CDR2 SQIVND (reference sequence). This CDR3 is 16 amino acids long. The V segment lost 6 bases and the J segment 2 bases; nucleotides outside the gene matches: 9.

There are a few counts of this clone. The chain employs TRBV7-9 and TRBJ2-3; possibly TRBD1 for D (5 bases). The CDR3 spans 13 residues. V was trimmed by 3 bases and J by 4 bases, leaving 8 bases between them. Germline lookup yields CDR1 SEHNR and CDR2 FQNEAQ (reference sequence). CDR3 sequence reads: CASSFTGPDTQYF. The CDR3 coding sequence is TGTGCCAGCAGCTTCACAGGACCAGATACGCAGTATTTT.

This clone was picked up one time. This chain joins TRBV11-2 and TRBJ2-1, with a tentative D call TRBD1 (5 bases). This CDR3 is built from 16 residues. Looked up from germline, CDR1 is SGHAT and CDR2 is FQNNGV. V was clipped by 5 bases and J by 0 bases, with 14 bases between them. CDR3 DNA: TGTGCCAGCAGCCCGAACGATGGGGCCTCCTACAATGAGCAGTTCTTC. Protein product: CASSPNDGASYNEQFF.

In its sample, this clone was seen a few times. The rearrangement uses TRBV9 and TRBJ1-5, with 11 nucleotides matching TRBD1. The CDR3 has 16 amino acids. V shed 6 bases, J shed 5 bases, and the junction held 10 bases outside the gene matches. Germline CDR1 is SGDLS and CDR2 is YYNGEE. The CDR3 loop reads CASNEPPGQGDQPQHF. In DNA, the CDR3 is TGTGCCAGCAACGAACCTCCGGGACAGGGGGATCAGCCCCAGCATTTT.

The table lists this clone with a count of one. The gene calls are TRBV25-1 and TRBJ1-1, with 12 bases aligning to TRBD1. The CDR3 sequence is 15 residues long. Germline V gene sequence: CDR1 MGHDK, CDR2 SYGVNS. V lost 2 bases to trimming and J lost 6 bases; unmatched junction nucleotides: 4. The DNA of the CDR3 is TGTGCCAGCAGTGAAGGGACAGGGGGCCACGCTGAAGCTTTCTTT. Its protein product is CASSEGTGGHAEAFF.

This sequence joins TRBV5-8 and TRBJ2-3; D possibly corresponds to TRBD2 (6 bases). Between the trimmed V and J ends, which lost 0 bases and 2 bases, there was a span of 13 bases. Germline CDR1 and CDR2: SGHTS and YDEGEE. The CDR3 covers 16 residues. CDR3 residues: CASSLGRGPNTDTQYF. The CDR3 DNA reads as TGTGCCAGCAGCTTGGGGCGGGGCCCAAACACAGATACGCAGTATTTT.

This rearrangement joins TRBV7-9 to TRBJ2-1; 12 bases are shared with TRBD2. The CDR3 has 16 amino acids. J gave up 8 bases and V 5 bases, and 10 bases lay outside the gene matches. The germline V gene has CDR1 SEHNR and CDR2 FQNEAQ (reference sequence). The CDR3 sequence is CASSTTTSGGRDEQFF. CDR3 nucleotides: TGTGCCAGCAGCACTACGACTAGCGGGGGTCGCGATGAGCAGTTCTTC.

A remark on this clone: At the DNA level, this CDR3 is encoded by other sequences in the same sample as well. The chain employs TRBV6-5 and TRBJ1-1; D remains unclear. Germline V gene sequence: CDR1 MNHEY, CDR2 SVGAGI. V was pared by 5 bases and J by 0 bases, with 10 bases between. This CDR3 is 14 amino acids long. The CDR3 sequence is CASSNARLNTEAFF. DNA for the CDR3: TGTGCCAGCAGTAACGCGCGCCTGAACACTGAAGCTTTCTTT.